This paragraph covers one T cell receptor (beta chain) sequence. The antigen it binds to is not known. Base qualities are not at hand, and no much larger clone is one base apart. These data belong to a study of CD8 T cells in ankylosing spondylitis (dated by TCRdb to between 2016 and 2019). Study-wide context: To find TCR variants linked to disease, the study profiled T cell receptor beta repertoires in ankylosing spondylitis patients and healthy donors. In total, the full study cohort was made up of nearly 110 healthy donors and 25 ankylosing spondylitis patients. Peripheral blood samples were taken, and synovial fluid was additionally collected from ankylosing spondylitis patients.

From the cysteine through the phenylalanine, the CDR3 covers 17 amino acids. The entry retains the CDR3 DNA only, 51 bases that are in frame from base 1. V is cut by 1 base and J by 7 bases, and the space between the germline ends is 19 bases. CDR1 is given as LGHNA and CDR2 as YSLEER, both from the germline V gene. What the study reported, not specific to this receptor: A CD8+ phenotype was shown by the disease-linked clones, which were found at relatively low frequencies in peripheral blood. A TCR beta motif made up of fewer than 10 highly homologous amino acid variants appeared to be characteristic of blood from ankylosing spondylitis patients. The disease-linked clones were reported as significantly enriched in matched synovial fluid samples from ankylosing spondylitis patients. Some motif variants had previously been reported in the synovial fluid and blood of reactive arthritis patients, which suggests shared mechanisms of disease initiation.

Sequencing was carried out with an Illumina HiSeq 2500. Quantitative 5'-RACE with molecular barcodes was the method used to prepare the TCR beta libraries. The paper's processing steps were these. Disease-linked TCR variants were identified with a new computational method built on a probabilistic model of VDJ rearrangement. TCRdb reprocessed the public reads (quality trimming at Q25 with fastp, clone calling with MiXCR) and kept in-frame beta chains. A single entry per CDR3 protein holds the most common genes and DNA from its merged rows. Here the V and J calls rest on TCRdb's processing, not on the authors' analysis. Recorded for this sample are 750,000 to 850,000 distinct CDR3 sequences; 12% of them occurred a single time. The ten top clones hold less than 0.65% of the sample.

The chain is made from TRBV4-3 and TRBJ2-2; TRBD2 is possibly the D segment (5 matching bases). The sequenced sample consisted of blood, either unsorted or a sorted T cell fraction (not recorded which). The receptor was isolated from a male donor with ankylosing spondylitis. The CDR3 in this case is CASSQAFSDFGDGELFF. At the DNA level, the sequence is TGCGCCAGCAGCCAAGCCTTCTCGGATTTCGGGGACGGGGAGCTGTTTTTT.